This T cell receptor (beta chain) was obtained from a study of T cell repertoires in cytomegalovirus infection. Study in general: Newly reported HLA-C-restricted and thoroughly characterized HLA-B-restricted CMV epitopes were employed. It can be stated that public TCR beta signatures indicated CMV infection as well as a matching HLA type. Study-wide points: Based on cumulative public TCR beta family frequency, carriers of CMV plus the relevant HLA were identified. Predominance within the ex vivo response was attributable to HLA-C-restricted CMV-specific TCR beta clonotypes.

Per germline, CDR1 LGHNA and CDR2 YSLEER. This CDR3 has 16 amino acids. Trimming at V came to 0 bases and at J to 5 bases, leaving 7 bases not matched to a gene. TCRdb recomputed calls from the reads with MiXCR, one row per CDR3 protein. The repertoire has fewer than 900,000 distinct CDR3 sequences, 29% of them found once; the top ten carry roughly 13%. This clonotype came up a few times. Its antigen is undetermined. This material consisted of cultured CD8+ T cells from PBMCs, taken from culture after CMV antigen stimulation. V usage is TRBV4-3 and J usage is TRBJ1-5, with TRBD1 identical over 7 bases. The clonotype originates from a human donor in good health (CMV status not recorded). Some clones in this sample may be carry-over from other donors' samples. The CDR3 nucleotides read TGCGCCAGCAGCCAAGAAGAGGGGGCTAAGGATCAGCCCCAGCATTTT. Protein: CASSQEEGAKDQPQHF.